A single sample gave rise to the 11 T cell receptor beta chains below, sequenced in a study of blood T cell repertoires in COVID-19. Some clones are missing from TCRdb's copy, which holds only in-frame ones; the method was immunoSEQ multiplex PCR. The sample has hundreds of thousands of clones, about nine tenths seen once; the top ten hold 2.2%. Specimen: peripheral blood. These receptors were taken from a woman between 45 and 60 years old who had recovered from COVID-19.

The chain joins TRBV5-4 to TRBJ1-2; D is perhaps TRBD1 (5 bases). V was cut by 1 base and J by 8 bases, with 12 bases left in between. CDR1 is SGHNT and CDR2 is YYREEE in the germline V gene (reference sequence). The CDR3 is 13 amino acids. The CDR3 sequence: CASSLSGQEGYTF. The CDR3 DNA reads TGTGCCAGCAGCTTGTCCGGACAAGAAGGCTACACCTTC.

The rearrangement uses TRBV5-1 and TRBJ2-5; maybe TRBD2 (7 bases). The CDR3 length is 14 residues. Germline V gene lookup returns CDR1 SGHRS and CDR2 YFSETQ. Trimming took off 0 bases at V and 5 bases at J, with 11 bases between the two ends. The CDR3 DNA is TGCGCCAGCAGCTTGGGAGGGGGGGCGGAGACCCAGTACTTC. Residues: CASSLGGGAETQYF.

J is TRBJ1-2 and V is TRBV27; 8 nucleotides agree with TRBD1. Trimming cost V 1 base and J 7 bases; bases outside gene matches: 17. The CDR3 is 18 residues long. CDR1 MNHEY and CDR2 SMNVEV come from the germline V gene (reference sequence). CDR3 amino acids: CASSLYPRGSGGVGGYTF. CDR3 bases: TGTGCCAGCAGTTTATACCCGCGGGGCTCAGGGGGCGTTGGTGGCTACACCTTC.

V is TRBV30 and J is TRBJ1-3; D possibly corresponds to TRBD1 (6 bases). Germline V gene lookup returns CDR1 GTSNPN and CDR2 SVGIG (reference sequence). The CDR3 covers 15 residues. The V end lost 3 bases, the J end lost 1 base, and 13 bases lay between the germline ends. The CDR3 region is CAWRPLGGSGNTIYF. CDR3 coding DNA: TGTGCCTGGAGACCACTAGGGGGTTCTGGAAACACCATATATTTT.

This chain links TRBV27 with TRBJ2-5, with unresolved D. V lost 4 bases and J lost 2, with 17 bases in between. The CDR3 covers 16 residues. The germline V gene has CDR1 MNHEY and CDR2 SMNVEV (reference sequence). Here the CDR3 DNA reads TGTGCCAGCAGTTCACGGCCCAGGTCTATTCAAGAGACCCAGTACTTC. Translated, it gives CASSSRPRSIQETQYF.

V is TRBV3-1 (or the pseudogene TRBV3-2) and J is TRBJ2-2, with 13 bases that match TRBD2. The CDR3 sequence is 15 residues long. J lost 6 bases, V lost 5 bases, and 3 bases had no gene match. Germline CDR1 LGHDT, CDR2 YNNKEL (reference sequence). In nucleotides, the CDR3 is TGTGCCAGCAGCACTAGCGGGAGGGCCCCCGGGGAGCTGTTTTTT. It yields the protein CASSTSGRAPGELFF.

This clone was observed once. The chain has TRBV7-3 and TRBJ2-1; D may be TRBD2 (5 bases). The V end was cut by 5 bases, the J end by 10 bases, with 15 bases between. This CDR3 has 13 residues. Germline CDR1 SGHTA, CDR2 FQGTGA. CDR3 sequence: CASSPYSGGEQFF. As DNA, the CDR3 is TGTGCCAGCAGCCCATACTCGGGCGGGGAGCAGTTCTTC.

This clone was seen only a few times. This rearrangement joins TRBV4-3 to TRBJ1-2; TRBD1 aligns across 8 bases. Germline CDR1 is LGHNA and CDR2 is YSLEER. After removal of 0 bases from V and 6 bases from J, the junction contained 9 bases not matched to a gene. This CDR3 contains 16 residues. CDR3 protein: CASSQDPTSTGDGYTF. Written as DNA, the CDR3 is TGCGCCAGCAGCCAAGACCCTACGTCGACAGGGGATGGCTACACCTTC.

The rearrangement joins TRBV30 to TRBJ1-5; maybe TRBD1 (5 bases). The CDR3 is made up of 14 amino acids. Trimming removed 1 base at V and 5 bases at J, with 12 bases between. Germline CDR1 GTSNPN, CDR2 SVGIG (reference sequence). CDR3: CAWSDGTQHQPQHF. Here the CDR3 DNA reads TGTGCCTGGAGTGATGGGACTCAGCATCAGCCCCAGCATTTT.

This chain links TRBV24-1 with TRBJ2-7; D not certain. V shed 3 bases and J shed 0 bases, with 11 bases lying between them. There are 15 residues in the CDR3. Germline V gene sequence: CDR1 KGHDR, CDR2 SFDVKD. The CDR3 sequence: CATSDPSRPSYEQYF. DNA for the CDR3: TGTGCCACCAGTGATCCCTCCAGGCCCTCCTACGAGCAGTACTTC.

Worth noting for this clone: The sample contains more than one DNA sequence encoding this CDR3. The chain employs TRBV27 and TRBJ1-5; D not certain. The CDR3 runs 14 residues. CDR1 is MNHEY, CDR2 SMNVEV, per germline (reference sequence). V lost 4 bases, J lost 0 bases, and 7 bases lay in between. The CDR3, as DNA: TGTGCCAGCAGTTCAGGCTATAGCAATCAGCCCCAGCATTTT. Translated, it gives CASSSGYSNQPQHF.